Presented here are 19 T cell receptor beta chains from one specimen sequenced in a study of CD8 T cells in Susac syndrome (dated by TCRdb to about 2019). The library was obtained by the immunoSEQ multiplex PCR assay. RNA was extracted with the RNeasy kit and roughly 0.5 to 1 ug was reverse transcribed using random hexamers. The public reads were reanalyzed by TCRdb: fastp trimming at Q25, MiXCR alignment, in-frame beta chains only. One record per CDR3 amino acid sequence lists the most common genes and DNA. The sample table shows some 80,000 distinct CDR3 sequences, and about 94% are seen once. Of the sample, about 0.28% is held by the ten largest clones. The sequenced sample was CD8+ T cells from PBMCs. The origin of the receptors is a human donor in good health.

The chain is built from TRBV5-6 and TRBJ1-5, with 9 bases matching TRBD1. CDR1 and CDR2 (germline): SGHDT, YYEEEE. J gave up 9 bases and V 4 bases, and 5 bases lay outside the gene matches. CDR3 length: 13 residues. For the CDR3, the DNA is TGTGCCAGCAGCGGACAGGGGAGTTGGCCCCAGCATTTT. It encodes CASSGQGSWPQHF.

The gene calls are TRBV20-1 and TRBJ2-1; D is ambiguous. V was pared by 7 bases and J by 7 bases, with 11 bases between. Germline values: CDR1 DFQATT, CDR2 SNEGSKA (reference sequence). CDR3 length equals 11 residues. The CDR3 protein is CSVPAFNEQFF. The CDR3 region has the DNA TGCAGTGTCCCCGCCTTTAATGAGCAGTTCTTC.

This rearrangement joins TRBV7-9 to TRBJ1-2; 8 bases match TRBD1. The CDR3 loop spans 17 amino acids. V lost 1 base, J lost 5 bases, and 12 bases stayed unmatched. Germline-derived CDR1 and CDR2 are SEHNR and FQNEAQ (reference sequence). The CDR3 region has the DNA TGTGCCAGCAGCTTAGGCGCCGTCACAGGGGGTCGTTATGGCTACACCTTC. Residues: CASSLGAVTGGRYGYTF.

J is TRBJ2-5 and V is TRBV9, with D maybe TRBD1 (6 bases). V was cut by 4 bases and J by 2 bases, with 24 bases left in between. The germline gives CDR1 SGDLS, CDR2 YYNGEE. CDR3 size: 18 residues. DNA of the CDR3: TGTGCCAGCAGCCCCCCCTTGACTACCGTAGGGGGACAAGAGACCCAGTACTTC. Amino acids: CASSPPLTTVGGQETQYF.

This chain links TRBV7-2 with TRBJ2-3; TRBD2 aligns across 8 bases. The CDR3 spans 12 residues. V trimming: 2 bases; J trimming: 11 bases; junction bases outside the gene matches: 3. CDR1 SGHTA and CDR2 FQGNSA come from the germline V gene. CDR3 amino acids: CASSLPTSGQYF. The CDR3 DNA follows: TGTGCCAGCAGCTTACCCACTAGCGGGCAGTATTTT.

The chain recombines TRBV5-1 with TRBJ1-2, with TRBD1 identical over 10 bases. The CDR3 sequence is 14 residues long. Trimming at V came to 4 bases and at J to 10 bases, leaving 10 bases not matched to a gene. Germline V lookup: CDR1 SGHRS, CDR2 YFSETQ. This chain's CDR3 is CASSPGTGDDVYTF. CDR3 DNA sequence: TGCGCCAGCAGCCCGGGGACAGGGGATGATGTCTACACCTTC.

The chain uses TRBV24-1 and TRBJ2-2; the match to TRBD1 covers 9 bases. CDR3 length: 16 amino acids. V lost 9 bases to trimming and J lost 4 bases; unmatched junction nucleotides: 11. Germline CDR1 and CDR2: KGHDR and SFDVKD. CDR3: CATADRGIVRTGELFF. In DNA form, the CDR3 reads TGTGCCACCGCTGACAGGGGGATAGTACGCACCGGGGAGCTGTTTTTT.

This chain connects TRBV7-2 to TRBJ1-1, with no clear D. The germline V and J ends were trimmed by 1 base and 0 bases, with 9 bases remaining between them. CDR3 size: 15 residues. The germline V gene encodes CDR1 SGHTA and CDR2 FQGNSA. The CDR3 region is CASSLVPRMNTEAFF. CDR3 nucleotides: TGTGCCAGCAGCTTAGTGCCAAGGATGAACACTGAAGCTTTCTTT.

This chain connects TRBV7-9 to TRBJ2-1; D perhaps matches TRBD2 (6 bases). Trimming cost V 8 bases and J 0 bases, with 17 bases left between them. The germline CDR1 and CDR2 sequences are SEHNR and FQNEAQ (reference sequence). The CDR3 has 16 residues. The CDR3 protein is CASPPGGGASYNEQFF. Written as DNA, the CDR3 is TGTGCCAGCCCTCCGGGCGGCGGGGCCTCCTACAATGAGCAGTTCTTC.

V is TRBV20-1 and J is TRBJ1-3; TRBD1 aligns across 7 bases. This CDR3 region has 13 residues. After removal of 3 bases from V and 5 bases from J, the junction contained 4 bases not matched to a gene. CDR1 and CDR2 from the germline V gene are DFQATT and SNEGSKA (reference sequence). The DNA for the CDR3 is TGCAGTGCTAGGGACAGGATAAGAAACACCATATATTTT. Protein sequence: CSARDRIRNTIYF.

The chain has TRBV7-8 and TRBJ2-7, with TRBD1 identical over 8 bases. V lost 6 bases and J lost 2; bases outside the gene matches: 6. Per germline, CDR1 SGHVS and CDR2 FQNEAQ. The CDR3 extends over 14 amino acids. The CDR3 sequence is CASSPGTGAYEQYF. The DNA of the CDR3 is TGTGCCAGCAGTCCCGGGACAGGTGCCTACGAGCAGTACTTC.

This clonotype was counted once. V gene TRBV20-1 combines with J gene TRBJ2-5; D perhaps matches TRBD2 (5 bases). The CDR3 is made up of 14 amino acids. Germline V gene sequence: CDR1 DFQATT, CDR2 SNEGSKA (reference sequence). Between the trimmed V and J ends, which lost 2 bases and 0 bases, there was a span of 10 bases. This CDR3 reads CSARPGEDQETQYF. The CDR3 bases are TGCAGTGCTAGACCCGGGGAAGACCAAGAGACCCAGTACTTC.

The genes are TRBV5-1 and TRBJ1-1; 7 nucleotides line up with TRBD1. The CDR3 extends over 14 amino acids. Germline V gene data show CDR1 as SGHRS and CDR2 as YFSETQ. V gave up 0 bases and J gave up 5 bases; unmatched junction bases: 4. In nucleotides, the CDR3 is TGCGCCAGCAGCTTGGGACAGGGAAAGACTGAAGCTTTCTTT. This gives the protein CASSLGQGKTEAFF.

The rearrangement links TRBV29-1 to TRBJ2-1; 10 bases are a match to TRBD2. Germline V CDR1 and CDR2: SQVTM, ANQGSEA. With 7 bases clipped from V and 3 bases from J, the junction kept 6 bases outside the gene matches. There are 14 residues in the CDR3. The CDR3 DNA is TGCAGCGAGATTGAGCGGGAGGGCTACAATGAGCAGTTCTTC. Residues: CSEIEREGYNEQFF.

This rearrangement joins TRBV30 to TRBJ2-2; D may correspond to TRBD1 or TRBD2 (5 bases each). The CDR3 spans 11 residues. Per the germline V gene, CDR1 is GTSNPN and CDR2 is SVGIG (reference sequence). Trimming stripped 5 bases from V and 6 bases from J, with 7 bases between. Here the CDR3 DNA reads TGTGCCTGGTCGGGGCCCGGGGAGCTGTTTTTT. Amino acids: CAWSGPGELFF.

The V call is TRBV19, the J call TRBJ2-1; 10 nucleotides align to TRBD2. With V trimmed by 3 bases and J by 4 bases, 3 bases remained unmatched. Germline V gene lookup returns CDR1 LNHDA and CDR2 SQIVND (reference sequence). This CDR3 spans 15 amino acids. The CDR3 DNA sequence: TGTGCCAGTAGTATTATACTAGCGGGGTACAATGAGCAGTTCTTC. Amino acid sequence: CASSIILAGYNEQFF.

This chain links TRBV7-9 with TRBJ2-1; D tentatively fits TRBD1 or TRBD2 (5 bases each). Trimming left V 4 bases short and J 9 bases short, with 10 bases between. Germline-derived CDR1 and CDR2 are SEHNR and FQNEAQ (reference sequence). This CDR3 has 12 residues. Here the CDR3 reads CASSSGRSEQFF. The DNA for the CDR3 is TGTGCCAGCAGCTCAGGGAGAAGTGAGCAGTTCTTC.

The chain carries TRBV11-2 and TRBJ2-1; D unresolved. This CDR3 is 14 amino acids long. CDR1 and CDR2 (germline): SGHAT, FQNNGV. V was clipped by 5 bases and J by 3 bases, with 11 bases between them. CDR3 amino acids: CASSPPPSYNEQFF. Here the CDR3 DNA reads TGTGCCAGCAGCCCGCCCCCAAGCTACAATGAGCAGTTCTTC.

The chain employs TRBV20-1 and TRBJ1-2; TRBD1 might be the D (6 bases). Trimming stripped 3 bases from V and 4 bases from J, with 12 bases between. The germline gives CDR1 DFQATT, CDR2 SNEGSKA (reference sequence). There are 13 residues in the CDR3. CDR3 nucleotide sequence: TGCAGTGCTAGGGACAGAGCGACCTATGGCTACACCTTC. This codes for CSARDRATYGYTF.